These 14 T cell receptor beta chains came from one sample sequenced in a study of post-analysis software for immune sequencing data. Findings of the study overall: TRBV5-6, TRBV5-1 and TRBV20-1 were among four or five TRBV segments more frequent in patients than controls.

No antigen has been identified for these receptors. Unique molecular identifiers were carried by the TCR beta cDNA libraries. TCRdb redid the calling of the PCR reads with MiXCR, one entry per CDR3 protein. The table includes approximately 360,000 distinct CDR3 sequences, around 37% detected once. The sequenced sample consisted of blood. The receptors stem from a girl aged 10-17 years with multiple sclerosis.

The CDR3 spells CATSDSGVSYEQYF. The CDR3 nucleotides read TGTGCCACCAGTGATTCTGGAGTATCCTACGAGCAGTACTTC. The gene calls are TRBV24-1 and TRBJ2-7; D is ambiguous. The V gene's germline CDR1 is KGHDR and CDR2 SFDVKD. The CDR3 runs to 14 residues. V was shortened by 2 bases and J by 1 base, with 8 bases between the two germline ends.

This sequence joins TRBV7-2 and TRBJ2-7, with 8 bases aligning to TRBD1. V shed 5 bases, J shed 4 bases, and the junction held 7 bases outside the gene matches. The CDR3 has 14 residues. Germline V lookup: CDR1 SGHTA, CDR2 FQGNSA. Here the CDR3 reads CASSHDRGEYEQYF. The CDR3 DNA sequence: TGTGCCAGCAGCCACGACAGGGGAGAATACGAGCAGTACTTC.

The V and J genes are TRBV24-1 and TRBJ1-1, with D possibly TRBD1 on 6 matching bases. This CDR3 is 18 amino acids long. CDR1 is KGHDR, CDR2 SFDVKD, per germline. Trimming removed 5 bases from V and 0 bases from J, with 21 bases in between. The CDR3, as DNA: TGTGCCACCAGTGCCCTGCCCAAACCCACAGGGATGAACACTGAAGCTTTCTTT. This sequence encodes CATSALPKPTGMNTEAFF.

The table lists this clonotype with a few counts. The chain has TRBV12-3 or TRBV12-4 and TRBJ2-7; D may be TRBD1 (6 bases). With the DNA end fitting TRBJ2-5 better, the J assignment may be wrong. The length of the CDR3 is 13 residues. For the CDR3, the DNA is TGTGCCAGCAGTTCTCAGGGGAGAGGGACCCAGTACTTC. It specifies CASSSQGRGTQYF.

This clonotype was counted only a few times. Compared with germline, one end of the junction differs, possibly owing to a read error. The chain employs TRBV29-1 and TRBJ1-2; 8 nucleotides match TRBD1. CDR1 and CDR2 from the germline V gene are SQVTM and ANQGSEA. The CDR3 contains 10 residues. CDR3: CSAWTGIGAF. In DNA form, the CDR3 reads TGCAGCGCCTGGACAGGGATCGGAGCCTTC.

V and J are TRBV20-1 and TRBJ1-1, with D unclear. Germline CDR1 is DFQATT and CDR2 is SNEGSKA (reference sequence). This CDR3 has 13 amino acids. The V gene lost 7 bases and the J gene lost 4 bases, with 16 bases spanning the gap. CDR3 in amino acids: CSVSNQVGTEAFF. CDR3 nucleotides: TGCAGTGTCAGCAATCAGGTAGGCACTGAAGCTTTCTTT.

The V call is TRBV5-1, the J call TRBJ1-1; the D gene is possibly TRBD1 (5 bases). Germline lookup yields CDR1 SGHRS and CDR2 YFSETQ. Trimming left V 4 bases short and J 1 base short, with 8 bases between. This CDR3 is 13 amino acids long. The CDR3 loop is CASSRQRNTEAFF. The DNA for the CDR3 is TGCGCCAGCAGCCGACAGCGGAACACTGAAGCTTTCTTT.

The chain joins TRBV4-2 to TRBJ2-5; D gene unclear. TRBJ2-7 matches the DNA end more closely, so the J call is doubtful. Germline loops: CDR1 LGHNA, CDR2 YNFKEQ. The CDR3 extends over 13 amino acids. This CDR3 is CASSQDRRNEQYF. DNA of the CDR3: TGTGCCAGCAGCCAAGATCGACGGAACGAGCAGTACTTC.

This clonotype has a handful of counts. The chain uses TRBV3-1 and TRBJ1-1, with TRBD1 identical over 7 bases. CDR3 length: 16 amino acids. The V gene end was trimmed by 4 bases and the J gene end by 6 bases; junction bases not matched to a gene: 14. Germline V gene lookup returns CDR1 LGHDT and CDR2 YNNKEL (reference sequence). For the CDR3, the DNA is TGTGCCAGCAGCCCCAGGGGGTTCGCAGGGGACGCTGAAGCTTTCTTT. It is translated as CASSPRGFAGDAEAFF.

This clonotype is a singleton in its sample. V is TRBV12-3 or TRBV12-4 and J is TRBJ1-1; 7 bases agree with TRBD1. This CDR3 is built from 13 residues. Losses at the gene ends were 5 bases for V and 4 bases for J; bases not matched to a gene: 4. CDR3 nucleotide sequence: TGTGCCAGCAGTCCACAGGGGCCCACTGAAGCTTTCTTT. Its protein is CASSPQGPTEAFF.

The CDR3 DNA follows: TGTGCCAGCAGTGAGGGGGTTCGCCGGGCCCAGCCCCAGCATTTT. As protein: CASSEGVRRAQPQHF. The V and J genes are TRBV6-1 and TRBJ1-5, with D possibly being TRBD1 (5 bases). CDR3 length equals 15 residues. V lost 3 bases to trimming and J lost 7 bases, with 16 bases between them. Germline V CDR1 and CDR2: MNHNS, SASEGT.

V is TRBV7-6 and J is TRBJ2-7; perhaps D is TRBD1 or TRBD2 (5 bases each). Per the germline V gene, CDR1 is SGHVS and CDR2 is FNYEAQ. The CDR3 consists of 15 residues. The V end lost 0 bases, the J end lost 5 bases, and 14 bases lay between the germline ends. The CDR3 nucleotides read TGTGCCAGCAGCTTAGCCGAGGGGCCCCAGCACGAGCAGTACTTC. Its protein product is CASSLAEGPQHEQYF. Full variable domain (rest looked up from reference TRBV7-6 and TRBJ2-7): GAGVSQSPRYKVTKRGQDVALRCDPISGHVSLYWYRQALGQGPEFLTYFNYEAQQDKSGLPNDRFSAERPEGSISTLTIQRTEQRDSAMYRCASSLAEGPQHEQYFGPGTRLTVT.

This clonotype was observed a handful of times. The chain employs TRBV12-3 or TRBV12-4 and TRBJ2-5, with a possible D match to TRBD2 (5 bases). The CDR3 loop spans 15 amino acids. Trimming removed 2 bases at V and 0 bases at J, with 10 bases between. The DNA of the CDR3 is TGTGCCAGCAGTTTAATAAGGGAGTACCAAGAGACCCAGTACTTC. Encoded protein: CASSLIREYQETQYF.

The rearrangement uses TRBV5-6 and TRBJ2-1; no clear D gene. Germline-derived CDR1 and CDR2 are SGHDT and YYEEEE. The V end lost 7 bases, the J end lost 0 bases, and 11 bases lay between the germline ends. CDR3 length: 14 amino acids. The CDR3 sequence: CASGDGFSYNEQFF. The CDR3, as DNA: TGTGCCAGCGGCGATGGATTCTCCTACAATGAGCAGTTCTTC. The variable domain in full, completed from reference TRBV5-6 and TRBJ2-1, reads DAGVTQSPTHLIKTRGQQVTLRCSPKSGHDTVSWYQQALGQGPQFIFQYYEEEERQRGNFPDRFSGHQFPNYSSELNVNALLLGDSALYLCASGDGFSYNEQFFGPGTRLTVL.